The entry below gives a single T cell receptor (beta chain) sequence along with its context. Its specificity is not known. This sample is part of a study of T cells expressing NK-cell markers. Study summary: Underlying the TCR beta repertoires were sorted CD3+CD56+NKG2C+, CD3+CD56+NKG2C- and CD3+CD56-NKG2C+ T cells. The study's findings and limits: These clonotypes also led the CD3+CD56-NKG2C+ fraction in a handful of donors. Dominant NKG2C+ clonotypes were found to form about 1.0-7.5% of CD8+ T cells in a handful of donors.

The CDR3 is made up of 14 amino acids. Per the germline V gene, CDR1 is MDHEN and CDR2 is SYDVKM. A 5'RACE template switching approach incorporating UMIs was used to make TCR beta cDNA. No DNA is given; TCRdb re-called the 5' RACE reads and lists each CDR3 protein once. Across roughly 170,000 distinct CDR3 sequences, the top ten clones capture roughly 20% of the sample. The source is a woman between 18 and 70 years old in good health. The source material was blood T cells: a sorted CD56 or NKG2C T cell subset, CD4+ or CD8+ T cells, or bulk PBMC T cells (not recorded which). The rearrangement links TRBV28 to TRBJ2-6. The CDR3 loop is CASRTTSGANVLTF.